These 26 T cell receptor beta chains came from one sample sequenced in a study of T cell repertoires in cytomegalovirus infection. For these receptors, no antigen is known. TCRdb used MiXCR to reprocess the reads, holding one entry per CDR3 protein. Of roughly 500,000 distinct CDR3 sequences listed, roughly a third are singletons. This material consisted of cultured PBMCs, taken from culture after CMV antigen stimulation. The receptors here all came from a human donor in good health (CMV status not recorded). Some clones in this sample may be carry-over from other donors' samples.

The chain joins TRBV28 to TRBJ1-2; 11 nucleotides line up with TRBD1. The CDR3 runs to 15 residues. The germline CDR1 and CDR2 sequences are MDHEN and SYDVKM. J was trimmed by 8 bases and V by 4 bases; bases with no gene match: 9. CDR3 region: CASSWRTGGVEGYTF. DNA for the CDR3: TGTGCCAGCAGTTGGAGGACAGGGGGCGTAGAAGGCTACACCTTC.

V gene TRBV28 combines with J gene TRBJ2-7; 12 bases fit TRBD2. The CDR3 is made up of 18 amino acids. Germline CDR1 is MDHEN and CDR2 is SYDVKM. The junction had 14 bases not matched to a gene; V was cut back by 3 bases and J by 5 bases. The CDR3 bases are TGTGCCAGCAGTTTTCGTCTCTCTCGACTAGCGGGAGCTAACGAGCAGTACGTC. The encoded protein is CASSFRLSRLAGANEQYV.

This clonotype was observed a handful of times. This rearrangement joins TRBV28 to TRBJ2-2, with 7 bases lining up with TRBD1. The trim removed 10 bases at V and 5 bases at J, leaving 7 bases unmatched. The length of the CDR3 is 13 residues. In germline, CDR1 is MDHEN, CDR2 SYDVKM. The CDR3 is CATRTGYTGELFF. The CDR3 bases are TGTGCCACCCGGACAGGATATACCGGGGAGCTGTTTTTT.

The chain carries TRBV3-1 and TRBJ1-1; a possible D gene is TRBD1 (5 bases). Germline V gene lookup returns CDR1 LGHDT and CDR2 YNNKEL (reference sequence). Trimming took 0 bases from V and 5 from J, leaving 13 bases between them. The CDR3 totals 15 residues. Here the CDR3 DNA reads TGTGCCAGCAGCCAAGATAGGAGGGGTCGGACTGAAGCTTTCTTT. This sequence encodes CASSQDRRGRTEAFF.

The V and J genes are TRBV7-2 and TRBJ1-1; D call uncertain. Trimming removed 1 base at V and 5 bases at J, with 11 bases between. The CDR3 is made up of 14 amino acids. Germline V gives CDR1 SGHTA, CDR2 FQGNSA. The CDR3 sequence is CASSLVRMGTEAFF. The CDR3 DNA sequence: TGTGCCAGCAGCTTAGTCAGGATGGGGACTGAAGCTTTCTTT.

This clonotype was recorded a few times. V is TRBV7-8 and J is TRBJ1-5, with D possibly being TRBD1 (6 bases). The CDR3 runs 16 residues. Trimming left V 5 bases short and J 0 bases short, with 14 bases between. Germline V gene data show CDR1 as SGHVS and CDR2 as FQNEAQ. CDR3 residues: CASSEEQGYSNQPQHF. CDR3 DNA sequence: TGTGCCAGCAGCGAAGAACAGGGTTATAGCAATCAGCCCCAGCATTTT.

The J gene is TRBJ2-7, the V gene TRBV10-3; 8 nucleotides match TRBD1. The CDR3 spans 12 residues. CDR1 and CDR2 from the germline V gene are ENHRY and SYGVKD. V was clipped by 5 bases and J by 4 bases; unmatched bases: 1. The CDR3 reads CAISTGGYEQYF. The CDR3 DNA follows: TGTGCCATCAGTACAGGGGGGTACGAGCAGTACTTC.

CDR3 amino acids: CASSSREAWLDTQYF. The DNA for the CDR3 is TGCGCCAGCAGCTCTCGGGAGGCCTGGCTAGATACGCAGTATTTT. The chain uses TRBV5-1 and TRBJ2-3; TRBD2 agrees at 7 bases. Trimming cost V 3 bases and J 5 bases; bases outside gene matches: 9. The CDR3 contains 15 residues. Germline V gene lookup returns CDR1 SGHRS and CDR2 YFSETQ. Full variable domain (missing parts from reference TRBV5-1 and TRBJ2-3): KAGVTQTPRYLIKTRGQQVTLSCSPISGHRSVSWYQQTPGQGLQFLFEYFSETQRNKGNFPGRFSGRQFSNSRSEMNVSTLELGDSALYLCASSSREAWLDTQYFGPGTRLTVL.

V and J are TRBV25-1 and TRBJ2-3, with TRBD1 matching 11 bases. V dropped 5 bases and J dropped 3; count of bases not matched to a gene: 7. The CDR3 is 16 residues long. The germline V gene encodes CDR1 MGHDK and CDR2 SYGVNS. The CDR3 loop reads CASSHQGQGGTDTQYF. CDR3 sequence (DNA): TGTGCCAGCAGTCACCAGGGACAGGGGGGGACAGATACGCAGTATTTT. The whole variable domain, remainder taken from reference TRBV25-1 and TRBJ2-3, is EADIYQTPRYLVIGTGKKITLECSQTMGHDKMYWYQQDPGMELHLIHYSYGVNSTEKGDLSSESTVSRIRTEHFPLTLESARPSHTSQYLCASSHQGQGGTDTQYFGPGTRLTVL.

The V gene is TRBV6-5, the J gene TRBJ2-6; a possible D gene is TRBD2 (5 bases). V lost 5 bases, J lost 11 bases, and 10 bases lay in between. CDR1 and CDR2 from the germline V gene are MNHEY and SVGAGI. The CDR3 loop spans 12 amino acids. The CDR3 region is CASSRGVDVLTF. The CDR3 DNA follows: TGTGCCAGCAGTCGGGGTGTCGACGTCCTGACTTTC.

This clonotype was seen a handful of times. The CDR3 spells CASSPRTLTNEQFF. In nucleotides, the CDR3 is TGTGCCAGCAGCCCCAGGACGCTTACCAATGAGCAGTTCTTC. The rearrangement links TRBV11-3 to TRBJ2-1, with D hard to call. CDR3 length equals 14 residues. Germline values: CDR1 SGHNT, CDR2 YENEEA. Trimming left V 5 bases short and J 6 bases short, with 14 bases between.

The rearrangement joins TRBV24-1 to TRBJ2-3; D call uncertain. V lost 4 bases and J lost 0, with 10 bases in between. Germline-derived CDR1 and CDR2 are KGHDR and SFDVKD. The CDR3 is made up of 15 amino acids. The CDR3 reads CATSDRTRSTDTQYF. CDR3 bases: TGTGCCACCAGTGACCGGACCCGAAGCACAGATACGCAGTATTTT.

This clonotype has only a few counts. V gene TRBV19 combines with J gene TRBJ1-1; weak D call: TRBD1 (6 bases). The CDR3 has 15 amino acids. Deletions cut 11 bases from V and 4 bases from J, with 23 bases between. Looked up from germline, CDR1 is LNHDA and CDR2 is SQIVND (reference sequence). The DNA of the CDR3 is TGTGCCTCCTACGCTAGGGGGAAAGGTAGCACTGAAGCTTTCTTT. Translation gives CASYARGKGSTEAFF.

The chain is built from TRBV28 and TRBJ2-7; maybe TRBD2 (6 bases). The CDR3 covers 14 residues. CDR1 is MDHEN, CDR2 SYDVKM, per germline. With 5 bases removed from V and 4 bases from J, the gap between germline ends came to 15 bases. In DNA, the CDR3 is TGTGCCAGCAGTCTACGCGCGGGGAAATACGAGCAGTACTTC. This sequence encodes CASSLRAGKYEQYF.

This clonotype was picked up a small number of times. The gene calls are TRBV19 and TRBJ2-7; D may correspond to TRBD1 or TRBD2 (5 bases each). V was pared by 6 bases and J by 2 bases, with 17 bases between. CDR1 and CDR2 from the germline V gene are LNHDA and SQIVND (reference sequence). The CDR3 loop spans 15 amino acids. The CDR3: CASSQPGQTAYEQYF. The CDR3 DNA follows: TGTGCCAGTAGCCAACCGGGGCAGACGGCCTACGAGCAGTACTTC.

This clonotype has a handful of counts. This chain links TRBV10-2 with TRBJ2-7, with TRBD2 matching over 11 bases. The CDR3 has 16 residues. V shed 6 bases and J 0 bases; nucleotides not matched to a gene: 7. Per germline, CDR1 WSHSY and CDR2 SAAADI. CDR3: CASRGTSGGSSYEQYV. CDR3 coding DNA: TGCGCCAGCAGGGGTACTAGCGGGGGTAGCTCCTACGAGCAGTACGTC.

The chain is built from TRBV2 and TRBJ2-3; 12 bases match TRBD2. V gave up 5 bases and J gave up 2 bases; unmatched junction bases: 11. The CDR3 loop spans 18 amino acids. CDR1 and CDR2 from the germline V gene are SNHLY and FYNNEI. In DNA form, the CDR3 reads TGTGCCAGCAGTCCCGCCGGGACTAGCGGGCTACACACAGATACGCAGTATTTT. It yields the protein CASSPAGTSGLHTDTQYF.

In this sample, this clonotype turned up many times. This chain links TRBV7-9 with TRBJ2-5; no clear D gene. CDR3 length equals 14 residues. Trimming left V 2 bases short and J 3 bases short, with 10 bases between. From germline, CDR1 is SEHNR and CDR2 FQNEAQ (reference sequence). The CDR3 DNA follows: TGTGCCAGCAGCTTATGGCCTGTTGAAGAGACCCAGTACTTC. It codes for CASSLWPVEETQYF.

V and J are TRBV19 and TRBJ2-1; 8 bases map to TRBD2. The germline gives CDR1 LNHDA, CDR2 SQIVND (reference sequence). The CDR3 covers 17 residues. The V segment lost 4 bases and the J segment 8 bases; nucleotides outside the gene matches: 16. The CDR3 reads CASSNYLSGSMRDEQFF. CDR3 sequence (DNA): TGTGCCAGTAGTAATTATTTGAGCGGGAGTATGAGGGATGAGCAGTTCTTC.

The J gene is TRBJ2-1, the V gene TRBV6-2 or TRBV6-3; TRBD2 agrees at 10 bases. There are 13 residues in the CDR3. V was pared by 8 bases and J by 6 bases, with 4 bases of the junction left unmatched. Germline V lookup: CDR1 MNHEY, CDR2 SVGEGT. The CDR3 coding sequence is TGTGCCAGCGGTCTAGCGGGAGTCAATGAGCAGTTCTTC. As protein: CASGLAGVNEQFF.

This clonotype has only a few counts. V and J are TRBV9 and TRBJ2-3; the match to TRBD2 covers 10 bases. The CDR3 loop spans 17 amino acids. Looked up from germline, CDR1 is SGDLS and CDR2 is YYNGEE. J lost 1 base, V lost 0 bases, and 5 bases had no gene match. Here the CDR3 DNA reads TGTGCCAGCAGCGTAGTAGGAGGACTAGCGGGCACAGATACGCAGTATTTT. It is translated as CASSVVGGLAGTDTQYF.

This clonotype was counted at least ten times. V and J are TRBV7-6 and TRBJ2-7, with a possible D match to TRBD1 (6 bases). Trimming left V 5 bases short and J 4 bases short, with 15 bases between. The CDR3 consists of 14 residues. The germline CDR1 and CDR2 sequences are SGHVS and FNYEAQ. The DNA of the CDR3 is TGTGCCAGCAGCGTAACACTCCAGGGGTACGAGCAGTACTTC. This sequence encodes CASSVTLQGYEQYF.

This clonotype was counted many times. This sequence joins TRBV7-2 and TRBJ2-1, with 9 positions matching TRBD2. Germline V gives CDR1 SGHTA, CDR2 FQGNSA. The ends lost 5 bases at V and 8 bases at J; junction bases unmatched: 10. This CDR3 has 15 amino acids. CDR3 sequence: CASSIVAGELDEQFF. CDR3 bases: TGTGCCAGCAGCATAGTAGCGGGAGAGTTAGATGAGCAGTTCTTC.

This chain joins TRBV12-3 or TRBV12-4 and TRBJ2-7, with TRBD2 as a possible D gene (6 bases). This CDR3 spans 12 amino acids. V was shortened by 3 bases and J by 6 bases, with 9 bases between the two germline ends. The CDR3 is CASSLLRGEQYF. CDR3 in DNA: TGTGCCAGCAGTTTGTTGCGGGGCGAGCAGTACTTC.

This clonotype was picked up a small number of times. This chain uses TRBV11-2 with TRBJ2-5; D assignment may be TRBD1 or TRBD2 (5 bases each). The ends were cut back, 7 bases at V and 5 bases at J, with 20 bases in the middle. Looked up from germline, CDR1 is SGHAT and CDR2 is FQNNGV. There are 15 residues in the CDR3. The CDR3 bases are TGTGCCAGCAACCCGGGACGCGAATGGGGGGAGACCCAGTACTTC. Amino acid sequence: CASNPGREWGETQYF.

The V and J genes are TRBV19 and TRBJ2-7; possibly TRBD2 for D (6 bases). The CDR3 loop spans 13 amino acids. Trimming took 10 bases from V and 2 from J, leaving 15 bases between them. Per the germline V gene, CDR1 is LNHDA and CDR2 is SQIVND (reference sequence). This CDR3 is CANKSDYTYEQYF. CDR3 nucleotide sequence: TGTGCCAATAAATCGGACTATACCTACGAGCAGTACTTC.